The present entry profiles one TCR beta chain with its context. Its antigen has not been determined. Base qualities are not at hand, and no much larger clone is one base apart. In the paper's terms, the time point label means: more than 10 months on ibrutinib. Roughly 1.8 micrograms of genomic DNA were extracted from cryopreserved PBMCs for TCR beta library preparation. Longitudinal blood samples from CLL patients on ibrutinib monotherapy were analyzed using high-throughput TCR beta sequencing. The patients were enrolled in a single-center, open-label phase 2 trial of ibrutinib monotherapy. The source of the sample is a study of cytotoxic CD8 clonotypes in ibrutinib-treated CLL (dated by TCRdb to the early 2020s). About the investigation overall: The cohort had 11 relapsed/refractory and more than 14 treatment-naive patients; roughly 17 were IGHV unmutated. Responses were partial in some 24 patients and complete in 2; after median around 72 months follow-up, around 14 stayed in remission and some twelve progressed. Response samples were obtained after a median of 12 months of treatment, with a range of about 6 to 36 months. Samples averaged about 260,000 productive templates and just under 95,000 productive rearrangements. Of the 90 or so participants in the trial, 20 to 30 had longitudinal samples available. Cryopreserved peripheral blood mononuclear cells were obtained before treatment, at response, and at either sustained remission or disease progression. All remission and progressive disease samples were collected while patients were still receiving ibrutinib. Overall study results and their limits: Public clonotypes were rare and either shrank or stayed stable during treatment, and the rise in clonality at ibrutinib response reflected expansion of private clonotypes. An increase in clonality was observed at ibrutinib response, with clonality remaining stable during sustained remission and falling back toward baseline at progression. Baseline clonality was found to be higher than that of age-matched healthy donors and was strongly correlated with circulating CD8+ T-cell counts. Sustained-remission and progressing patients did not have matched sampling times, and lymph node repertoires were not examined.

The CDR3, from cysteine to phenylalanine, totals 13 residues. Just the 39-base CDR3 DNA is kept, in frame starting at base 1. The germline V gene encodes CDR1 SNHLY and CDR2 FYNNEI. Trimmed from V: 6 bases; trimmed from J: 5 bases; junction bases lacking a gene match: 4. Each clonotype received, on average, 10x coverage in deep resolution sequencing performed on a MiSeq, where the target depth lay between 1 in 1 million and 1 in 200,000 T cells. The immunoSEQ hsTCRB Kit was used to generate the TCR beta libraries. As for how the authors treated the data: Data were analyzed with ImmunoSEQ Data Assistant and ImmunoSEQ Analyzer, with V, D and J genes assigned per IMGT definitions. Clonality was computed as one minus normalized Shannon entropy of productive rearrangement frequencies, ranging from 0 to 1. Public clonotype analysis was restricted to overrepresented clonotypes comprising at least 0.05% of each patient's repertoire. Roughly 12 age-matched healthy donor repertoires from immuneACCESS were used as controls for clonality. TCRdb obtained this table from immuneACCESS and retained in-frame rearrangements with V and J assigned. These tables miss some clones; where compared with another copy, unresolved V genes account for less than half of the shortfall, and the remainder is unexplained. The V and J calls and clone size are taken from that table; D and trimming were inferred from the DNA. The sample yields some 200,000 clones; more than 70% were counted once. The top ten constitute 10% to 12% of the sample.

The chain was built from TRBV2 and TRBJ2-4; TRBD2 lines up with 7 middle nucleotides. The source material was PBMCs, sampled after 12 months of ibrutinib treatment. This clonotype was sampled from a human donor with chronic lymphocytic leukemia. CDR3 sequence: CASSGRSENIQYF. The nucleotides are TGTGCCAGCAGCGGGAGGTCTGAAAACATTCAGTACTTC.